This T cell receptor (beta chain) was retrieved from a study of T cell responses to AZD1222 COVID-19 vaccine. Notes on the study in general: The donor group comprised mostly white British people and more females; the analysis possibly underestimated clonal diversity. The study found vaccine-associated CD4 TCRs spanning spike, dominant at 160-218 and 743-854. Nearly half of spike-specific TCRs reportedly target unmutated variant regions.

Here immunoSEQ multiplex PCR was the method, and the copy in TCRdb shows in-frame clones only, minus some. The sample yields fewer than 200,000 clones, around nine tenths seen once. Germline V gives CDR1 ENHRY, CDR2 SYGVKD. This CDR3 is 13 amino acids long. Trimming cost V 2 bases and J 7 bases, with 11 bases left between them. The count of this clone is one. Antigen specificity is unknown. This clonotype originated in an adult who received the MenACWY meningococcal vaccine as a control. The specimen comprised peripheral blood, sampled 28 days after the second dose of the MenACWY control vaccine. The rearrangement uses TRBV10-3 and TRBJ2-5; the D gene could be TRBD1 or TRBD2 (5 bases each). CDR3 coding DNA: TGTGCCATCAGTGAGGGGGACCCGGGGACCCAGTACTTC. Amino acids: CAISEGDPGTQYF.